The 8 T cell receptor beta chains below come from one sample, sequenced in a study of T cells after yellow fever vaccination. Using its own MiXCR run on the 5' RACE reads, TCRdb lists one record per CDR3 protein. The sample has roughly 340,000 distinct CDR3 sequences, 8.5% to 9% seen once. Sequencing used PBMCs, obtained on the day of the first yellow fever vaccination. These TCRs come from a man aged 18 to 29 who received the YFV17D yellow fever vaccine.

Concerning this clonotype itself: The CDR3 ends on some other residue instead of the conserved phenylalanine or tryptophan, so this is likely a read error. The V gene is TRBV11-2, the J gene TRBJ1-4; D possibly corresponds to TRBD1 (6 bases). Germline-derived CDR1 and CDR2 are SGHAT and FQNNGV. The V and J ends lost 1 base and 4 bases respectively, with 22 bases between them. This CDR3 region has 19 residues. This CDR3 is CASSLVKGVGGRNNEKLFL. Written as DNA, the CDR3 is TGTGCCAGCAGCTTAGTCAAAGGGGTCGGGGGCAGAAATAATGAAAAACTGTTTCTT.

This clonotype showed up just a few times. The chain carries TRBV7-2 and TRBJ2-5, with D perhaps matching TRBD2 (8 bases). V lost 7 bases and J lost 7, with 28 bases in between. From germline, CDR1 is SGHTA and CDR2 FQGNSA. The CDR3 has 17 amino acids. The CDR3 DNA reads TGTGCCAGCACTCTCTCAGGGGGACTAGTCGGTAGAGGGACCCAGTACTTC. Translating gives CASTLSGGLVGRGTQYF.

In this sample, this clonotype turned up a few times. The V gene is TRBV18, the J gene TRBJ2-7; D possibly corresponds to TRBD1 (6 bases). With 2 bases removed from V and 3 bases from J, the gap between germline ends came to 8 bases. CDR3 length equals 13 residues. The germline CDR1 and CDR2 sequences are KGHSH and LQKENI. CDR3 amino acids: CASSPGDNYEQYV. CDR3 coding DNA: TGTGCCAGCTCACCAGGGGACAACTACGAGCAGTACGTC.

The rearrangement uses TRBV7-3 and TRBJ1-1; D may be TRBD1 (5 bases). Between the trimmed V and J ends, which lost 1 base and 3 bases, there was a span of 6 bases. The CDR3 sequence is 13 residues long. Germline CDR1 reads SGHTA; CDR2 reads FQGTGA. The DNA of the CDR3 is TGTGCCAGCAGCTTAATCAGGGACACTGAAGCTTTCTTT. Amino acid sequence: CASSLIRDTEAFF.

Only a few counts were recorded for this clonotype. V is TRBV5-1 and J is TRBJ2-3; tentatively, D is TRBD1 (6 bases). Trimming stripped 4 bases from V and 1 base from J, with 10 bases between. The CDR3 sequence is 14 residues long. The germline gives CDR1 SGHRS, CDR2 YFSETQ. CDR3 bases: TGCGCCAGCAGCGGGGGACAACGCACAGATACGCAGTATTTT. Its translation: CASSGGQRTDTQYF.

The genes are TRBV4-3 and TRBJ1-6; 8 nucleotides match TRBD1. This CDR3 is built from 16 residues. Germline trimming cut 1 base from V and 9 bases from J; bases unmatched to any gene: 8. Per the germline V gene, CDR1 is LGHNA and CDR2 is YSLEER. CDR3 sequence reads: CASSQARTGFGSPLHF. DNA of the CDR3: TGCGCCAGCAGCCAAGCAAGGACAGGGTTCGGTTCACCCCTCCACTTT.

The CDR3, as DNA: TGTGCCAGCAGCTCCCCAGGGGGCACAAATTCACCCCTCCACTTT. As protein: CASSSPGGTNSPLHF. V is TRBV7-2 and J is TRBJ1-6; 8 positions agree with TRBD1. Per the germline V gene, CDR1 is SGHTA and CDR2 is FQGNSA. Germline trimming cut 4 bases from V and 7 bases from J; bases unmatched to any gene: 6. The CDR3 is made up of 15 amino acids.

This clonotype was found a few times. The rearrangement links TRBV7-2 to TRBJ2-1; 9 bases are shared with TRBD1. Germline V lookup: CDR1 SGHTA, CDR2 FQGNSA. Trimming took 3 bases from V and 8 from J; bases not matched to a gene: 8. The CDR3 consists of 15 residues. The CDR3 DNA follows: TGTGCCAGCAGCTTGGGGGACAGGGAATTGGATGAGCAGTTCTTC. This codes for CASSLGDRELDEQFF.